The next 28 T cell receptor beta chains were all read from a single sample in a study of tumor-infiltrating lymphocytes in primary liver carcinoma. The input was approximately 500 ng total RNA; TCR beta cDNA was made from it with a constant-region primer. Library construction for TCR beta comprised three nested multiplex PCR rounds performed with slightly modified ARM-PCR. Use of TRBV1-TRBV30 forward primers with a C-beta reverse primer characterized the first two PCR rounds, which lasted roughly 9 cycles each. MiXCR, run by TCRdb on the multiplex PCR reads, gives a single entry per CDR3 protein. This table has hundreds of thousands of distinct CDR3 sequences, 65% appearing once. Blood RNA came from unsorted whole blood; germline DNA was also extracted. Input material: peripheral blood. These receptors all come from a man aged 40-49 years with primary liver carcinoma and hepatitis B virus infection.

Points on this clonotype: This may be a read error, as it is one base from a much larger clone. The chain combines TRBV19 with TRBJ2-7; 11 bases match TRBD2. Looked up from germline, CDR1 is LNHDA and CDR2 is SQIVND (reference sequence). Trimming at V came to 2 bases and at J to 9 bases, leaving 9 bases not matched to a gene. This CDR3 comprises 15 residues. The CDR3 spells CASSITRTSGSVQYF. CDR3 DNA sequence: TGTGCCAGTAGTATAACCAGGACTAGCGGGTCGGTGCAGTACTTC.

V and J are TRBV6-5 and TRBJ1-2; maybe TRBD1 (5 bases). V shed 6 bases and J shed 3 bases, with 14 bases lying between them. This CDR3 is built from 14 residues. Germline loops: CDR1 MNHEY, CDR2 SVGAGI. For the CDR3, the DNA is TGTGCCAGCAGATCGTTCGGGGGGGACTATGGCTACACCTTC. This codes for CASRSFGGDYGYTF.

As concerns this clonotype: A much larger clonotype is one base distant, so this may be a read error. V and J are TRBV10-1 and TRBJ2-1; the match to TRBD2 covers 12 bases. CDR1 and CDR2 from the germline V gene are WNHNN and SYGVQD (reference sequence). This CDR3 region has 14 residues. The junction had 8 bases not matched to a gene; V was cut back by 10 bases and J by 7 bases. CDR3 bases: TGCGCCACCCCAACGGGACTAGCGGGTAATGAGCAGTTCTTC. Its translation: CATPTGLAGNEQFF.

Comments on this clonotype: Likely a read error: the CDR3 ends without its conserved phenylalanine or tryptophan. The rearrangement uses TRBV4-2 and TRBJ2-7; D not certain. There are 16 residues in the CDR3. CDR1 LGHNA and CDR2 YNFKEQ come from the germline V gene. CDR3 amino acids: CASSQEISLMRSEQYL. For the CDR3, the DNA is TGTGCTAGCAGCCAAGAAATCAGCCTTATGAGGAGCGAGCAGTACTTA.

The CDR3 bases are TGTGCCAGTAGTATGGGGGCAGGAGACGAGCAGTACTTC. It specifies CASSMGAGDEQYF. The chain is built from TRBV19 and TRBJ2-7; a weak D match, TRBD1 (6 bases). Trimming pared 3 bases from V and 5 bases from J, leaving 11 bases between. Germline V CDR1 and CDR2: LNHDA, SQIVND (reference sequence). The CDR3 is 13 amino acids.

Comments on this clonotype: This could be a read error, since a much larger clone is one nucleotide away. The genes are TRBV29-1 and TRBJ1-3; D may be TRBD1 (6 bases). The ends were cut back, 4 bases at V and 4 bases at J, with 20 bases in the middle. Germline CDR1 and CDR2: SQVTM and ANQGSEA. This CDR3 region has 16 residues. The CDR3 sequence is CSVVIGATGRGNTIYF. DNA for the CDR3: TGCAGCGTTGTCATTGGGGCCACAGGGCGAGGAAACACCATATATTTT.

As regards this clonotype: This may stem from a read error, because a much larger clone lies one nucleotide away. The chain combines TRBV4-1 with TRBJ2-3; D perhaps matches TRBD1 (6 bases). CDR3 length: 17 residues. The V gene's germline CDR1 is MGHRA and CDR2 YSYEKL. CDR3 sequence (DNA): TGCGCCAGCAGCCATCTTACTTCACAGGGACGCACAGATATGCAGTATTTT. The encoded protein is CASSHLTSQGRTDMQYF.

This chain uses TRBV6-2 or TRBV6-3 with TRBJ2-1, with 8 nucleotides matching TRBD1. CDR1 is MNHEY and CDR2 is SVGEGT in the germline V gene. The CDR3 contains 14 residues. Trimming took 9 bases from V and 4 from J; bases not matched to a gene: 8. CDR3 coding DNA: TGTGCCAGTCAGCGGACAGGGTTTTACAATGAGCAGTTCTTC. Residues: CASQRTGFYNEQFF.

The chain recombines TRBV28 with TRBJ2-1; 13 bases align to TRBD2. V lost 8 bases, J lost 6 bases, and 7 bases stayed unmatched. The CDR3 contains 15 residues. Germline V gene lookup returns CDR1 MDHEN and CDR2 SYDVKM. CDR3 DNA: TGTGCCAGCCGGCCTTGGACTAGCGGGAGCAATGAGCAGTTCTTC. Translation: CASRPWTSGSNEQFF.

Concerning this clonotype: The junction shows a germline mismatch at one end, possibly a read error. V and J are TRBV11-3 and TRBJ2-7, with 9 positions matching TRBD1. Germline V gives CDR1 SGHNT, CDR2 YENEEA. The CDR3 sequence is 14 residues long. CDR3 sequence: CVTRQGVTSYKQYF. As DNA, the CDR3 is TGTGTCACTCGACAGGGGGTGACTTCCTACAAGCAGTACTTC.

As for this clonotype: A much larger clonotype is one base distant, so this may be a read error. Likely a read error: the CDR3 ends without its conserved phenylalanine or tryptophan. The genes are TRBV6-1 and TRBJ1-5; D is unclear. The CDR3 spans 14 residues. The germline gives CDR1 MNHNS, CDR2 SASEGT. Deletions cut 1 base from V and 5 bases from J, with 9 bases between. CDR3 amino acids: CASSEEGGYQPQHS. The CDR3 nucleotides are TGTGCCAGCAGTGAAGAGGGAGGGTATCAGCCCCAGCATTCT.

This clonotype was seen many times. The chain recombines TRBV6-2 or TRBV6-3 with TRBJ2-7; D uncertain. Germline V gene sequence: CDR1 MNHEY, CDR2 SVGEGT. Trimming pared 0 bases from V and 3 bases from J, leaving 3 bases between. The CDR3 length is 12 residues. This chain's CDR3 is CASSYSIYEQYF. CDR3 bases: TGTGCCAGCAGTTACTCGATCTACGAGCAGTACTTC.

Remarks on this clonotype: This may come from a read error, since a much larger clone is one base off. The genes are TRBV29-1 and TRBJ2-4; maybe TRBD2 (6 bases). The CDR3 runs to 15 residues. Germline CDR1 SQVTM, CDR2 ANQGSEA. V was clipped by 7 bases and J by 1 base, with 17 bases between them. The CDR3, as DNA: TGCAGCGCCGTGGCCCGGGCGGGGGCCAAAAACATTCAGTACTTC. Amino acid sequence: CSAVARAGAKNIQYF.

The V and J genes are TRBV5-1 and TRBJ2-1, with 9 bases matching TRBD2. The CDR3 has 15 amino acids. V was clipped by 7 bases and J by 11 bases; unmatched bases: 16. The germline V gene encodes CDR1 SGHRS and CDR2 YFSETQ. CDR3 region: CASGPSSGRSYKQFF. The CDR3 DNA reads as TGCGCCAGCGGCCCTTCCAGCGGGAGGAGCTATAAGCAGTTCTTC.

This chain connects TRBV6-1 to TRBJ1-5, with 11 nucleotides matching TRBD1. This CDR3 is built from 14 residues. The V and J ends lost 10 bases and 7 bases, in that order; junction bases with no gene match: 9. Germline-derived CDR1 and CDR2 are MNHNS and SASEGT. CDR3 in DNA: TGTGCCAATACGGGACAGGGGGGGACGCAGCCCCAGCATTTT. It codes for CANTGQGGTQPQHF.

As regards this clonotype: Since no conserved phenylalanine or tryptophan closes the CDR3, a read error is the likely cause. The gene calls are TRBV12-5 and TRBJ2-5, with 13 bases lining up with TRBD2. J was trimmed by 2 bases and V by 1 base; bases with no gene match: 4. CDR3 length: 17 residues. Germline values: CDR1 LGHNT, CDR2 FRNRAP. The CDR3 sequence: CASGLGGLAGEQETQYS. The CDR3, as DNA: TGTGCTAGTGGTTTGGGAGGACTAGCGGGGGAACAAGAGACCCAGTACTCC.

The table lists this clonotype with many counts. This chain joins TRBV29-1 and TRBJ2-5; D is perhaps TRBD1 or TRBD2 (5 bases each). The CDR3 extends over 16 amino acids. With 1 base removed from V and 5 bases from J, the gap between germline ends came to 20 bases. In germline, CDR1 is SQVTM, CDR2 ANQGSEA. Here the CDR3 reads CSVEGPGSRGEETQYF. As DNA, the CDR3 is TGCAGCGTTGAAGGGCCTGGGAGCCGGGGCGAGGAGACCCAGTACTTC. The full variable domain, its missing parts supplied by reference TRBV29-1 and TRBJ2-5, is SAVISQKPSRDICQRGTSLTIQCQVDSQVTMMFWYRQQPGQSLTLIATANQGSEATYESGFVIDKFPISRPNLTFSTLTVSNMSPEDSSIYLCSVEGPGSRGEETQYFGPGTRLLVL.

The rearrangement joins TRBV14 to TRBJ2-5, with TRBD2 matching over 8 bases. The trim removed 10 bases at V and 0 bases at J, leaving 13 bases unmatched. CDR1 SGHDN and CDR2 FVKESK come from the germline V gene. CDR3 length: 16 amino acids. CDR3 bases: TGTGCCAACAACCAAGGTTCGGGACTAGACCAAGAGACCCAGTACTTC. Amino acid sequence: CANNQGSGLDQETQYF.

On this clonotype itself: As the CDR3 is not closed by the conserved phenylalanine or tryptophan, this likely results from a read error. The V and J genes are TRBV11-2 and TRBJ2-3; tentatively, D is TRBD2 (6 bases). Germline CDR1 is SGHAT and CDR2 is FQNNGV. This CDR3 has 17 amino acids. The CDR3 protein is CASSALNRLDRTDTQYL. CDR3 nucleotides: TGTGCCAGCAGCGCCCTGAACCGACTAGATCGCACAGATACACAGTATCTT.

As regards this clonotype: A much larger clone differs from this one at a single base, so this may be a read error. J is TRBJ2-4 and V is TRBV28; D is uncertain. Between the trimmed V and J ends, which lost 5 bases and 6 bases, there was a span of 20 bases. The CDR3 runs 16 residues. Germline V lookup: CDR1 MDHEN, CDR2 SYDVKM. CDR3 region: CASSPLMSDTLNIQYF. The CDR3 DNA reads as TGTGCCAGCAGTCCCCTGATGTCCGATACTCTAAACATTCAGTACTTC.

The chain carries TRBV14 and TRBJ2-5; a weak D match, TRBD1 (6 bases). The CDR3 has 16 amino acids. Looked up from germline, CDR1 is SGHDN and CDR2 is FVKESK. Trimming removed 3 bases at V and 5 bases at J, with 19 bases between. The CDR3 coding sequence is TGTGCCAGCAGCCACCTCGGGCAGGGGCAGGCGGAGACCCAGTACTTC. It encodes CASSHLGQGQAETQYF. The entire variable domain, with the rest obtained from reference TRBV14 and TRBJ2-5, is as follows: EAGVTQFPSHSVIEKGQTVTLRCDPISGHDNLYWYRRVMGKEIKFLLHFVKESKQDESGMPNNRFLAERTGGTYSTLKVQPAELEDSGVYFCASSHLGQGQAETQYFGPGTRLLVL.

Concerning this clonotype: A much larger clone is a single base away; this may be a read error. The DNA of the CDR3 is TGTGCCAGCAGTACCCCCCGGAGTGGGAGACCCCACGAGCAGTACTTC. Translating gives CASSTPRSGRPHEQYF. This sequence joins TRBV6-1 and TRBJ2-7; tentatively, D is TRBD2 (5 bases). The CDR3 is 16 amino acids. Germline V gives CDR1 MNHNS, CDR2 SASEGT. With 5 bases removed from V and 5 bases from J, the gap between germline ends came to 22 bases.

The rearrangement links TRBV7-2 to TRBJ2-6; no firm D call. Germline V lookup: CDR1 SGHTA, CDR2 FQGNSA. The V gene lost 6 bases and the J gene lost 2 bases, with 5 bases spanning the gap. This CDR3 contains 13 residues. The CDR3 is CASRGPGANVLTF. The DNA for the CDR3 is TGTGCCAGCAGGGGCCCTGGGGCCAACGTCCTGACTTTC.

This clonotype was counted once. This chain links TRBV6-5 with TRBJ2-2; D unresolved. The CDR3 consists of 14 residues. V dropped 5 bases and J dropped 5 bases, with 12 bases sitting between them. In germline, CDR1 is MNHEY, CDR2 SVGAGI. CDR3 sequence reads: CASSRNRATGELFF. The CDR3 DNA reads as TGTGCCAGCAGTCGGAATCGGGCGACCGGGGAGCTGTTTTTT.

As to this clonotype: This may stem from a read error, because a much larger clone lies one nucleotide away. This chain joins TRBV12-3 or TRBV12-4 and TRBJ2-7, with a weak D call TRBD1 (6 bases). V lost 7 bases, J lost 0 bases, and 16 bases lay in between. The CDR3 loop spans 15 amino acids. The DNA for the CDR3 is TGTGCCAGCATTTCCCCACGACAGGCCTCCTACGAGCAGTACTTC. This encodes CASISPRQASYEQYF.

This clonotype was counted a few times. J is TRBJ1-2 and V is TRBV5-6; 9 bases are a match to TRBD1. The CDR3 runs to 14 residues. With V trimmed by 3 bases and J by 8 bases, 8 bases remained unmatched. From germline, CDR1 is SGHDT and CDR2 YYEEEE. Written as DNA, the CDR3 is TGTGCCAGCAGCTCGTCACAGGGGGCGCGGGGCTACACCTTC. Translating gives CASSSSQGARGYTF.

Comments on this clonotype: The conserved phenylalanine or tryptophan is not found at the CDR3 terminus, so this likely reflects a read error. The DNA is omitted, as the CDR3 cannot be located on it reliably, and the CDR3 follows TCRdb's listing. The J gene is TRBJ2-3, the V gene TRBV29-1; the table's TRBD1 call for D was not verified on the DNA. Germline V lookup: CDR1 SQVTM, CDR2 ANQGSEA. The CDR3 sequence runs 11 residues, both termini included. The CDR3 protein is CSVAAGWAQNC.

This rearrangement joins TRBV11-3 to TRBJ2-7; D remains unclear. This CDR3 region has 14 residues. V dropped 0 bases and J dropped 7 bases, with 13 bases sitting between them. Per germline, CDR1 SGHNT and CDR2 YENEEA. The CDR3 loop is CASSLDFNGDEQYF. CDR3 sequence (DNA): TGTGCCAGCAGCTTAGATTTTAATGGAGATGAGCAGTACTTC.